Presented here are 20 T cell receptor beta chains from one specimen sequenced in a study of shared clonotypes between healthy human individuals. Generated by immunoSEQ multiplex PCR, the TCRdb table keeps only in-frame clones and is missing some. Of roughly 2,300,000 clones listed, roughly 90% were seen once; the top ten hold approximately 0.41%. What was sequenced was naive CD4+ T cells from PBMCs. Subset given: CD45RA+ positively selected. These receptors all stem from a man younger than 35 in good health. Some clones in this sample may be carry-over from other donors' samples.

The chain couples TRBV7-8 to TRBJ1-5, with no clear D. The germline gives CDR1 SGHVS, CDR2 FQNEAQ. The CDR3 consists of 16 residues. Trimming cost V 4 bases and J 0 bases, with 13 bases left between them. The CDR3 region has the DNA TGTGCCAGCAGCTCCTGGTACAGCCTTAGCAATCAGCCCCAGCATTTT. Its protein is CASSSWYSLSNQPQHF.

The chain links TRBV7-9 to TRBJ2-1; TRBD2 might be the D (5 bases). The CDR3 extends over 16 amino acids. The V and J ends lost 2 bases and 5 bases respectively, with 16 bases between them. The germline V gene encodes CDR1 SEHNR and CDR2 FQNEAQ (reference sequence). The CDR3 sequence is CASSLIGSGGDNEQFF. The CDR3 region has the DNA TGTGCCAGCAGCTTAATAGGCTCAGGAGGTGACAATGAGCAGTTCTTC.

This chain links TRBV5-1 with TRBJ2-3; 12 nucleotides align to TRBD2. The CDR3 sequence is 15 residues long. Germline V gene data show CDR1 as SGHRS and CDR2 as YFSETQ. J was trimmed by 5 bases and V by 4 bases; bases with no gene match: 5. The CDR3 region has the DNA TGCGCCAGCAGCGCCCCGGGACTAGCGGGAGATACGCAGTATTTT. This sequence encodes CASSAPGLAGDTQYF.

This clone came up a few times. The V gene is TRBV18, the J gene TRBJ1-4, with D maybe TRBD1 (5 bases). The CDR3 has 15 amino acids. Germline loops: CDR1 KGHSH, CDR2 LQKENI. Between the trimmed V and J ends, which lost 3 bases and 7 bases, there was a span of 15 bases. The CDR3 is CASSPPGQQGEKLFF. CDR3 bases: TGTGCCAGCTCACCCCCGGGGCAGCAGGGTGAAAAACTGTTTTTT.

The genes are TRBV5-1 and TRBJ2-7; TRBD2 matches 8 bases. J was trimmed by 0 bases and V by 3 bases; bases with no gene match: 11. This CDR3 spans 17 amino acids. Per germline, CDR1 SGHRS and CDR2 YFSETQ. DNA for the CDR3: TGCGCCAGCAGCTCCCAGTTAGCGGGGCCGAGCTCCTACGAGCAGTACTTC. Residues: CASSSQLAGPSSYEQYF.

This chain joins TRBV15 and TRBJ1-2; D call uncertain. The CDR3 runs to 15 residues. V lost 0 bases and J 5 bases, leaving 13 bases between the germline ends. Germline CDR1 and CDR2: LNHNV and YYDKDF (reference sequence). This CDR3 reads CATSRDELGAYGYTF. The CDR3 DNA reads TGTGCCACCAGCAGAGATGAATTGGGAGCTTATGGCTACACCTTC. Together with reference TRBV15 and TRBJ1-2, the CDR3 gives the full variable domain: DAMVIQNPRYQVTQFGKPVTLSCSQTLNHNVMYWYQQKSSQAPKLLFHYYDKDFNNEADTPDNFQSRRPNTSFCFLDIRSPGLGDTAMYLCATSRDELGAYGYTFGSGTRLTVV.

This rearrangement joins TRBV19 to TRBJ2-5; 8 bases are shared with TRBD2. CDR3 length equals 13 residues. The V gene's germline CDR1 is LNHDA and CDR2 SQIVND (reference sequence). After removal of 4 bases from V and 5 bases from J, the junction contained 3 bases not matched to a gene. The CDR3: CASSNTGGETQYF. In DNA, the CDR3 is TGTGCCAGTAGTAATACGGGAGGGGAGACCCAGTACTTC.

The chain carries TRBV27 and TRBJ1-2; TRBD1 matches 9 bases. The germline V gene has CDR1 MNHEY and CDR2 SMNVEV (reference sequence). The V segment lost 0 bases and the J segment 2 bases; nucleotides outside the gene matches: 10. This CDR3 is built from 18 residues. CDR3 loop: CASSLSTLSDRGNYGYTF. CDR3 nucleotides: TGTGCCAGCAGTTTATCCACCTTGAGCGACAGGGGGAACTATGGCTACACCTTC.

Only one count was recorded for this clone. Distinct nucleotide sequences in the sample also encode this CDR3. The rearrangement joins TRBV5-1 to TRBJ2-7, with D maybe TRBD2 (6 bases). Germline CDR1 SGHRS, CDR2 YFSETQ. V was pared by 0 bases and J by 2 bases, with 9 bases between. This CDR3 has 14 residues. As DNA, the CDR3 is TGCGCCAGCAGCTTGGTCGGGGGACCCTACGAGCAGTACTTC. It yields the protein CASSLVGGPYEQYF.

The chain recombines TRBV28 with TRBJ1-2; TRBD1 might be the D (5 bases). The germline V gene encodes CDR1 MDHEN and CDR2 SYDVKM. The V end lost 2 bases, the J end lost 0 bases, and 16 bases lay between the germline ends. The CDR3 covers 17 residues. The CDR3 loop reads CASSLGGGSRTNYGYTF. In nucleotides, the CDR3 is TGTGCCAGCAGTTTAGGGGGGGGTAGCAGGACTAACTATGGCTACACCTTC.

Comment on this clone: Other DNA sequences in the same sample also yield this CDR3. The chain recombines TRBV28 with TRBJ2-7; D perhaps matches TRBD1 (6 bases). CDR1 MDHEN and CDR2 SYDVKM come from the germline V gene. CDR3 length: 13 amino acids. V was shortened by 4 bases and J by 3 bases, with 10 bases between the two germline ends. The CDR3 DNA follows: TGTGCCAGCAGTTCCGGACAGAACTACGAGCAGTACTTC. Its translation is CASSSGQNYEQYF.

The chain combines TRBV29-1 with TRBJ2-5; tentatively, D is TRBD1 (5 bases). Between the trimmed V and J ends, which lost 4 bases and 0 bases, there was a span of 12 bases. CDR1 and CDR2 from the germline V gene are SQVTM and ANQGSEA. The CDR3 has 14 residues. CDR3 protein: CSVAAGNDQETQYF. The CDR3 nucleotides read TGCAGCGTTGCGGCAGGGAATGACCAAGAGACCCAGTACTTC.

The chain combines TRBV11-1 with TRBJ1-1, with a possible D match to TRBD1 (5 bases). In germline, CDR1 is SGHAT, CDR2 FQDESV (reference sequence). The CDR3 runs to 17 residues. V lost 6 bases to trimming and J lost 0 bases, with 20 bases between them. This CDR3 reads CASSRSTPGTVNTEAFF. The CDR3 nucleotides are TGTGCCAGCAGTCGCAGCACTCCCGGGACGGTGAACACTGAAGCTTTCTTT.

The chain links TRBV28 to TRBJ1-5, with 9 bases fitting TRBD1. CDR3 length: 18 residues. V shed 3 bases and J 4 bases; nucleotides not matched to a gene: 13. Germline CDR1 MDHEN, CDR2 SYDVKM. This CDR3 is CASSFIGVRTGENQPQHF. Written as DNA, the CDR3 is TGTGCCAGCAGTTTCATAGGGGTGCGGACAGGGGAAAATCAGCCCCAGCATTTT.

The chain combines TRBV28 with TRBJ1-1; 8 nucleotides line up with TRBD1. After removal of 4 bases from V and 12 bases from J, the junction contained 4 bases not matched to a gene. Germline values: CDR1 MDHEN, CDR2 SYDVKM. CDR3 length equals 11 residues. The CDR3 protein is CASSSYRGSFF. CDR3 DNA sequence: TGTGCCAGCAGTTCCTACAGGGGGTCTTTCTTT.

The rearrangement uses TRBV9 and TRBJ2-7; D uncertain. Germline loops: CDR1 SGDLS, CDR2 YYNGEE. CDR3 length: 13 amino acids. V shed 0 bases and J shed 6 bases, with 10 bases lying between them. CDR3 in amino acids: CASSVEGKGEQYF. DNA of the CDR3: TGTGCCAGCAGCGTAGAGGGAAAGGGCGAGCAGTACTTC.

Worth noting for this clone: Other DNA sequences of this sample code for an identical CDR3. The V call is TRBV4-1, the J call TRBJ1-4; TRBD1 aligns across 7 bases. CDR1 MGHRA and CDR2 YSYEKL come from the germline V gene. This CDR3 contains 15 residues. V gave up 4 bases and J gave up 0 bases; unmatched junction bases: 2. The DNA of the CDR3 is TGCGCCAGCAGCCGGCAGGGGGCAACTAATGAAAAACTGTTTTTT. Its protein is CASSRQGATNEKLFF.

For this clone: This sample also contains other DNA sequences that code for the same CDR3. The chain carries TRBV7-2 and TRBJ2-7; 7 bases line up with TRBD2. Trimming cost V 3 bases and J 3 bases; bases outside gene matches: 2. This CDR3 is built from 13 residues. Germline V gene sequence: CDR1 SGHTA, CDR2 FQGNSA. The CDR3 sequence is CASSFGGSYEQYF. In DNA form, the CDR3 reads TGTGCCAGCAGCTTCGGCGGGAGCTACGAGCAGTACTTC.

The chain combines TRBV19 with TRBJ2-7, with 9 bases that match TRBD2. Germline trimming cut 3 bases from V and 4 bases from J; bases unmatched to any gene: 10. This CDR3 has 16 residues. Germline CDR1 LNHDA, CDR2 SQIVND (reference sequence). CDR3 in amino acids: CASSISPAGGPYEQYF. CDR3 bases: TGTGCCAGTAGTATCTCCCCTGCGGGAGGGCCATACGAGCAGTACTTC.

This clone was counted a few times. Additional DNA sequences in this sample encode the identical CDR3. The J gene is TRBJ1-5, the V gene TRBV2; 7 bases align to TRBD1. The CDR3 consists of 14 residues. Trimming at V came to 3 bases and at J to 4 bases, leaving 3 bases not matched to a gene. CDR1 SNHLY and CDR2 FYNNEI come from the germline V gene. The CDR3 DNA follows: TGTGCCAGCAGTGAGTCGACAGGGAATCAGCCCCAGCATTTT. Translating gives CASSESTGNQPQHF.